The 10 T cell receptor beta chains given below trace back to one sample, sequenced in a study of CD4 and CD8 cells across lung adenocarcinoma regions. Each CDR3 protein gets one entry after TCRdb re-called the PCR reads with MiXCR. The sample lists approximately 4,100 distinct CDR3 sequences; 55% to 75% were seen once. Sequenced: CD4+ T cells from the center of a lung tumor. The receptors derive from a male donor with lung adenocarcinoma. The CD4 and CD8 labels of this study may be unreliable.

V gene TRBV27 combines with J gene TRBJ2-3; tentative D call: TRBD2 (6 bases). Trimming shortened V by 8 bases and J by 6 bases, and 18 bases separated the two germline ends. CDR3 length: 14 residues. CDR1 and CDR2 from the germline V gene are MNHEY and SMNVEV (reference sequence). In nucleotides, the CDR3 is TGTGCCAGCGGACGGCAGGGAGGTTTGGATACGCAGTATTTT. Translating it yields CASGRQGGLDTQYF.

The rearrangement joins TRBV6-5 to TRBJ1-2; D gene uncertain. This CDR3 region has 13 residues. The V end was cut by 2 bases, the J end by 4 bases, with 8 bases between. Germline CDR1 MNHEY, CDR2 SVGAGI. CDR3 residues: CASSYRAAYGYTF. The DNA for the CDR3 is TGTGCCAGCAGTTACAGGGCCGCCTATGGCTACACCTTC.

The chain carries TRBV6-1 and TRBJ2-5; D is possibly TRBD1 (5 bases). Matching the DNA end better, TRBJ2-7 makes the J call doubtful. Germline loops: CDR1 MNHNS, CDR2 SASEGT. The CDR3 is 13 amino acids. CDR3 coding DNA: TGTGCCAGCATCTTCCAGGGAACCTACGAGCAGTACTTC. This codes for CASIFQGTYEQYF.

The genes are TRBV6-1 and TRBJ2-5; D might be TRBD1 or TRBD2, each matching 6 bases. The J call may be in error: the DNA end matches TRBJ2-7 better. The CDR3 loop spans 12 amino acids. Germline CDR1 MNHNS, CDR2 SASEGT. Here the CDR3 reads CASRTPGAEQYF. For the CDR3, the DNA is TGTGCCAGCAGGACGCCGGGGGCCGAGCAGTACTTC.

The rearrangement joins TRBV7-2 to TRBJ2-7, with 7 positions matching TRBD1. Losses at the gene ends were 2 bases for V and 6 bases for J; bases not matched to a gene: 7. The CDR3 extends over 14 amino acids. The germline V gene has CDR1 SGHTA and CDR2 FQGNSA. CDR3 DNA: TGTGCCAGCAGCTTACGGGATAGACAGGGCGAGCAGTACTTC. As protein: CASSLRDRQGEQYF.

V gene TRBV6-1 combines with J gene TRBJ2-4; D perhaps matches TRBD2 (7 bases). Germline lookup yields CDR1 MNHNS and CDR2 SASEGT. Trimming cost V 4 bases and J 8 bases, with 24 bases left between them. The CDR3 runs 17 residues. The CDR3 DNA reads TGTGCCAGCAGTGCGGGGCGCGGGGGCCGAGACCAAGACATTCAGTACTTC. Its translation is CASSAGRGGRDQDIQYF.

The chain has TRBV14 and TRBJ2-4, with TRBD1 matching over 9 bases. From germline, CDR1 is SGHDN and CDR2 FVKESK. The CDR3 totals 13 residues. With V trimmed by 4 bases and J by 12 bases, 7 bases remained unmatched. The CDR3 loop is CASSLTGGGSQYF. In DNA, the CDR3 is TGTGCCAGCAGCCTTACAGGGGGCGGGTCTCAGTACTTC.

This clonotype was detected a few times. V and J are TRBV10-1 and TRBJ2-2; D is tentatively TRBD1 or TRBD2 (5 bases each). V lost 3 bases and J 3 bases, leaving 11 bases between the germline ends. CDR1 is WNHNN and CDR2 is SYGVQD in the germline V gene (reference sequence). The CDR3 is 15 residues long. CDR3 coding DNA: TGCGCCAGCAGTGAAGGGACCTTAGACACCGGGGAGCTGTTTTTT. Its translation is CASSEGTLDTGELFF.

The genes are TRBV4-2 and TRBJ2-4; TRBD1 or TRBD2 may be the D gene (5 bases each). Germline CDR1 reads LGHNA; CDR2 reads YNFKEQ. V was cut by 5 bases and J by 5 bases, with 16 bases left in between. The CDR3 covers 15 residues. In nucleotides, the CDR3 is TGTGCCAGCAGCTCCTACGGGGACGGAGAAAACATTCAGTACTTC. Its protein is CASSSYGDGENIQYF.

Regarding this clonotype: A read error may account for a junction end that differs from germline. The rearrangement links TRBV6-1 to TRBJ2-2; 12 bases fit TRBD2. Per the germline V gene, CDR1 is MNHNS and CDR2 is SASEGT. There are 15 residues in the CDR3. The CDR3 spells CASRTSGSNFDELFF. The CDR3 nucleotides are TGTGCCAGCAGGACTAGCGGGAGCAATTTCGATGAGCTGTTTTTC.